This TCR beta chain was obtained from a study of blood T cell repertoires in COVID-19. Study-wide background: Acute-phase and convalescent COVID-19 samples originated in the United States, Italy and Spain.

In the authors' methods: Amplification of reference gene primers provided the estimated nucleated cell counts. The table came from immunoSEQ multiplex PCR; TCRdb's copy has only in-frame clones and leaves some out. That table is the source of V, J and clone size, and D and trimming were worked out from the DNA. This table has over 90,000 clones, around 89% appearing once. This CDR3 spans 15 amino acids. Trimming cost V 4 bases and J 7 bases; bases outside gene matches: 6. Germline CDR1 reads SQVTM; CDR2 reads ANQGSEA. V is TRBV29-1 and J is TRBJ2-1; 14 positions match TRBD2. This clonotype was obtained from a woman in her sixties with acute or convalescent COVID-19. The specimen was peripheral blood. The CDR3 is CSVVRGTSGSNEQFF. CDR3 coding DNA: TGCAGCGTTGTGCGGGGGACTAGCGGGAGTAATGAGCAGTTCTTC.